The clone carrying this T cell receptor beta chain was recorded at least ten times. Its antigen is as yet unknown. The V gene end was trimmed by 4 bases and the J gene end by 6 bases; junction bases not matched to a gene: 4. From germline, CDR1 is SNHLY and CDR2 FYNNEI. The CDR3 spans 15 residues. The source of the sample is a study of human T cells and chemical hapten exposure. Looking at the study overall: Sensitization applied 2% DPC to approximately 2 cm by approximately 2 cm of upper inner arm skin. There were per-sample TCR yield variations, arising mainly from small pooled library volume differences. The study lasted approximately 26 weeks, and patients were dosed weekly with diphenylcyclopropenone on the scalp throughout. Study outcomes and limitations: Compared to controls, expanded TCRs made significantly more large clusters of similar CDR3s.

MiXCR was run by TCRdb on the RACE reads, yielding one entry per CDR3 protein. In the table there are around 380,000 distinct CDR3 sequences, approximately 5.1% of which are singletons. Time point denoted: patch test 1, 2 weeks after DPC sensitization. Treatment here: therapeutic diphenylcyclopropenone sensitization with weekly scalp DPC. The chain combines TRBV2 with TRBJ1-5; 12 bases agree with TRBD1. This sequence was found in a woman aged 45-60 years with alopecia areata. Some clones in this sample may be carry-over from other donors' samples. The material sequenced was whole blood, taken in connection with sensitization to the hapten diphenylcyclopropenone (DPC). The CDR3 nucleotides are TGTGCCAGCAGTGGGGGACAGGGGGCCCTTCAGCCCCAGCATTTT. The encoded protein is CASSGGQGALQPQHF.